The 17 T cell receptor beta chains in this list originate from one sample, sequenced in a study of CD8 T cells in Susac syndrome. Random hexamers were used to reverse transcribe an amount of 0.5 to 1 ug RNA. In TCRdb, the immunoSEQ multiplex PCR reads were re-called with MiXCR into one record per CDR3 protein. The table lists 300,000 to 350,000 distinct CDR3 sequences, 92% of them singletons. Input material: CD4+ T cells from PBMCs. All receptors derive from a human donor with multiple sclerosis.

The chain couples TRBV13 to TRBJ2-3; D unclear. The germline CDR1 and CDR2 sequences are PRHDT and FYEKMQ (reference sequence). V was clipped by 2 bases and J by 2 bases, with 14 bases between them. The CDR3 is made up of 16 amino acids. The CDR3 is CASSLPRRENTDTQYF. In nucleotides, the CDR3 is TGTGCCAGCAGCTTACCCCGAAGGGAAAACACAGATACGCAGTATTTT.

The J gene is TRBJ2-7, the V gene TRBV19, with 7 bases lining up with TRBD1. J lost 8 bases, V lost 3 bases, and 10 bases had no gene match. This CDR3 is built from 14 residues. Germline values: CDR1 LNHDA, CDR2 SQIVND (reference sequence). This CDR3 reads CASSIGQVQGKQYF. CDR3 nucleotides: TGTGCCAGTAGTATCGGACAGGTTCAGGGAAAGCAGTACTTC.

The rearrangement links TRBV6-5 to TRBJ2-2; unclear D gene. The V and J ends lost 6 bases and 5 bases respectively, with 16 bases between them. The CDR3 is 15 residues long. Germline CDR1 and CDR2: MNHEY and SVGAGI. The CDR3 region has the DNA TGTGCCAGCAGGGAACGGCCCGTTGATACCGGGGAGCTGTTTTTT. This codes for CASRERPVDTGELFF.

This chain uses TRBV7-8 with TRBJ2-7, with D uncertain. CDR1 and CDR2 (germline): SGHVS, FQNEAQ. Trimming left V 0 bases short and J 6 bases short, with 15 bases between. The CDR3 contains 15 residues. CDR3 coding DNA: TGTGCCAGCAGCTTAGCTACTCTTTCTGGGTTCGAGCAGTACTTC. The encoded protein is CASSLATLSGFEQYF.

The chain recombines TRBV4-3 with TRBJ1-2; 8 positions match TRBD1. The V gene's germline CDR1 is LGHNA and CDR2 YSLEER. V was clipped by 0 bases and J by 2 bases; unmatched bases: 17. This CDR3 region has 20 residues. CDR3 coding DNA: TGCGCCAGCAGCCAAGATATGGGTCGGTATTTGGGACAGGAAAACTATGGCTACACCTTC. Protein sequence: CASSQDMGRYLGQENYGYTF.

With regard to this clonotype: The DNA is omitted, as the CDR3 cannot be located on it reliably, and the CDR3 follows TCRdb's listing. The V and J genes are TRBV12-3 or TRBV12-4 and TRBJ2-1; TRBD2, the table's D call, lacks a check against the DNA. The CDR3 has 16 amino acids, counting both end residues. CDR3 loop: CASSLDFRGSYNEQFF.

The chain employs TRBV3-1 and TRBJ2-7, with 7 bases aligning to TRBD2. The CDR3 has 13 residues. After removal of 6 bases from V and 3 bases from J, the junction contained 5 bases not matched to a gene. CDR1 and CDR2 from the germline V gene are LGHDT and YNNKEL (reference sequence). CDR3 sequence: CASSRLADYEQYF. As DNA, the CDR3 is TGTGCCAGCAGTCGACTAGCTGACTACGAGCAGTACTTC.

The V and J genes are TRBV6-5 and TRBJ1-5; D remains unclear. The CDR3 length is 13 residues. The germline V gene has CDR1 MNHEY and CDR2 SVGAGI. The V and J ends lost 2 bases and 5 bases respectively, with 7 bases between them. CDR3 protein: CASSYRQDQPQHF. CDR3 in DNA: TGTGCCAGCAGTTACCGTCAGGATCAGCCCCAGCATTTT.

The chain joins TRBV5-1 to TRBJ2-6; no clear D gene. Germline CDR1 SGHRS, CDR2 YFSETQ. V lost 0 bases and J lost 2, with 3 bases in between. The length of the CDR3 is 14 residues. Written as DNA, the CDR3 is TGCGCCAGCAGCTTGGAGGCTGGGGCCAACGTCCTGACTTTC. Protein: CASSLEAGANVLTF.

This chain connects TRBV5-8 to TRBJ2-7; D gene unclear. Germline V lookup: CDR1 SGHTS, CDR2 YDEGEE. V was clipped by 2 bases and J by 0 bases, with 6 bases between them. The CDR3 is 13 residues long. CDR3 bases: TGTGCCAGCAGCTTCCGTTCCTCCTACGAGCAGTACTTC. Protein product: CASSFRSSYEQYF.

CDR3 amino acids: CASSLRTYSGRFNEQFF. CDR3 coding DNA: TGTGCCAGCAGCTTAAGAACGTATAGCGGGAGGTTTAATGAGCAGTTCTTC. The rearrangement joins TRBV7-2 to TRBJ2-1, with 10 bases aligning to TRBD2. V trimming: 2 bases; J trimming: 7 bases; junction bases outside the gene matches: 11. The CDR3 sequence is 17 residues long. Germline V gives CDR1 SGHTA, CDR2 FQGNSA.

This clonotype has only one observation. The chain couples TRBV20-1 to TRBJ2-7; unclear D gene. The CDR3 is 13 residues long. Trimming took 2 bases from V and 5 from J, leaving 13 bases between them. In germline, CDR1 is DFQATT, CDR2 SNEGSKA (reference sequence). DNA of the CDR3: TGCAGTGCTAGATGGACCCCAGGCGACGAGCAGTACTTC. Translating gives CSARWTPGDEQYF.

The chain is built from TRBV29-1 and TRBJ2-3; D remains ambiguous. Trimming shortened V by 8 bases and J by 6 bases, and 18 bases separated the two germline ends. The CDR3 sequence is 13 residues long. Germline V gives CDR1 SQVTM, CDR2 ANQGSEA. CDR3 nucleotide sequence: TGCAGCATCCTCCCCCGGACGAAGGATACGCAGTATTTT. It specifies CSILPRTKDTQYF.

J is TRBJ1-4 and V is TRBV6-5; D is perhaps TRBD1 (5 bases). CDR3 length: 15 residues. Trimming removed 6 bases from V and 8 bases from J, with 19 bases in between. The germline CDR1 and CDR2 sequences are MNHEY and SVGAGI. CDR3 sequence (DNA): TGTGCCAGCAGCCCGGGACTTCCGGCTGGAGAAAAACTGTTTTTT. Translated: CASSPGLPAGEKLFF.

The chain carries TRBV30 and TRBJ1-5; D remains unclear. Trimming pared 5 bases from V and 0 bases from J, leaving 8 bases between. Germline V gives CDR1 GTSNPN, CDR2 SVGIG (reference sequence). The length of the CDR3 is 13 residues. The CDR3 DNA is TGTGCCTGGGGAGCAGGTAGCAATCAGCCCCAGCATTTT. The encoded protein is CAWGAGSNQPQHF.

This chain connects TRBV18 to TRBJ2-2; a possible D gene is TRBD2 (6 bases). CDR3 size: 15 residues. The V gene's germline CDR1 is KGHSH and CDR2 LQKENI. Trimming stripped 6 bases from V and 3 bases from J, with 14 bases between. For the CDR3, the DNA is TGTGCCAGCTCCCCCGGCGGGATCTACACCGGGGAGCTGTTTTTT. Protein product: CASSPGGIYTGELFF.

The chain recombines TRBV20-1 with TRBJ2-2; 9 bases match TRBD1. The CDR3 sequence is 13 residues long. V shed 5 bases and J 5 bases; nucleotides not matched to a gene: 3. Germline-derived CDR1 and CDR2 are DFQATT and SNEGSKA (reference sequence). CDR3 sequence: CSASDRGTGELFF. The CDR3 nucleotides read TGCAGTGCTTCGGACAGGGGAACCGGGGAGCTGTTTTTT.